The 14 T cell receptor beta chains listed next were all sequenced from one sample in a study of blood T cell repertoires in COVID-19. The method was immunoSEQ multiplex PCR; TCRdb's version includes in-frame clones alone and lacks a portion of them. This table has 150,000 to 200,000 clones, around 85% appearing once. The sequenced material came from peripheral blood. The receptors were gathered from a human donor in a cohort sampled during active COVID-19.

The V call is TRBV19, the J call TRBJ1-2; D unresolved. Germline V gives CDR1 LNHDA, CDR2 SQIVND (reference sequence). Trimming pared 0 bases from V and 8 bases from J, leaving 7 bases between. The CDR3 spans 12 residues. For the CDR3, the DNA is TGTGCCAGTAGTATAGACCTAGCGGGCTACACCTTC. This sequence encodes CASSIDLAGYTF.

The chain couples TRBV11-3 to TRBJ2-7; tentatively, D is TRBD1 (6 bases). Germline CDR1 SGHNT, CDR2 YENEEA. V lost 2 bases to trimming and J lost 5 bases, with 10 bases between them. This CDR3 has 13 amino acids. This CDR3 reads CASSLLRGHEQYF. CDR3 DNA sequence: TGTGCCAGCAGCTTACTCAGGGGCCACGAGCAGTACTTC. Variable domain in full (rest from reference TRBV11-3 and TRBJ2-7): EAGVVQSPRYKIIEKKQPVAFWCNPISGHNTLYWYLQNLGQGPELLIRYENEEAVDDSQLPKDRFSAERLKGVDSTLKIQPAELGDSAVYLCASSLLRGHEQYFGPGTRLTVT.

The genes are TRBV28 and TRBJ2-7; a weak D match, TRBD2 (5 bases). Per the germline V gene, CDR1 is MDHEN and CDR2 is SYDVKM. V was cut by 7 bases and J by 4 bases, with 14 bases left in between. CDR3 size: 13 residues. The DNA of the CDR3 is TGTGCCAGCACCCCGGCGGGCCTATACGAGCAGTACTTC. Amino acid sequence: CASTPAGLYEQYF.

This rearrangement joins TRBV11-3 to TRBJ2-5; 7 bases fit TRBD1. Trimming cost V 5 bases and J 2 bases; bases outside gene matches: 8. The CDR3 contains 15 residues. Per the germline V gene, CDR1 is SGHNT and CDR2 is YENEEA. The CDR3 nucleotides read TGTGCCAGCAGCGTGACAGGGCAGGAGCAAGAGACCCAGTACTTC. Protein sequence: CASSVTGQEQETQYF. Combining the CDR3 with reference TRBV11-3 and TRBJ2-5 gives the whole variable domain EAGVVQSPRYKIIEKKQPVAFWCNPISGHNTLYWYLQNLGQGPELLIRYENEEAVDDSQLPKDRFSAERLKGVDSTLKIQPAELGDSAVYLCASSVTGQEQETQYFGPGTRLLVL.

The CDR3 here is CASSAPMTNYRGRLMGANVLTF. Written as DNA, the CDR3 is TGTGCCAGCAGCGCCCCAATGACGAATTACAGGGGGCGTTTGATGGGGGCCAACGTCCTGACTTTC. The V and J genes are TRBV9 and TRBJ2-6; TRBD1 matches 9 bases. The J segment lost 4 bases and the V segment lost 3 bases, leaving 23 bases of the junction unmatched. This CDR3 comprises 22 residues. CDR1 is SGDLS, CDR2 YYNGEE, per germline.

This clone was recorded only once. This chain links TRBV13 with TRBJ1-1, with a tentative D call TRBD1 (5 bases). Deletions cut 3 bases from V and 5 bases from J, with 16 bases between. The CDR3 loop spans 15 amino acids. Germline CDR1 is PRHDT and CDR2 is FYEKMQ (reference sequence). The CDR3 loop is CASSFETGGVTEAFF. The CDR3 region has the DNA TGTGCCAGCAGCTTTGAGACCGGGGGGGTAACTGAAGCTTTCTTT.

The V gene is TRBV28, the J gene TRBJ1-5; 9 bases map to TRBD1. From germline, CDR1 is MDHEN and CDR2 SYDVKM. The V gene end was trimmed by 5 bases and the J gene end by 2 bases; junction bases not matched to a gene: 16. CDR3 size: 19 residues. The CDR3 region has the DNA TGTGCCAGCAGTGGTCCGGGACAGGGACCTGATTCGGGCAATCAGCCCCAGCATTTT. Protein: CASSGPGQGPDSGNQPQHF.

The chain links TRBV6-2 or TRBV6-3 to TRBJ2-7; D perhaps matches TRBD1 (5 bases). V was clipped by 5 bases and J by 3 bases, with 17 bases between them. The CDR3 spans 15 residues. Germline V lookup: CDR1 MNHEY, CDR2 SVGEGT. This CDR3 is CASSSQTVINYEQYF. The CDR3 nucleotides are TGTGCCAGCAGTAGCCAGACAGTTATAAACTACGAGCAGTACTTC.

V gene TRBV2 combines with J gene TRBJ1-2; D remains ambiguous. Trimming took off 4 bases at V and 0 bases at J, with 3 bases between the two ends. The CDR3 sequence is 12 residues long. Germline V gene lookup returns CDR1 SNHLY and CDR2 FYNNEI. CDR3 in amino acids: CASSAANYGYTF. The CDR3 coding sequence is TGTGCCAGCAGTGCAGCTAACTATGGCTACACCTTC.

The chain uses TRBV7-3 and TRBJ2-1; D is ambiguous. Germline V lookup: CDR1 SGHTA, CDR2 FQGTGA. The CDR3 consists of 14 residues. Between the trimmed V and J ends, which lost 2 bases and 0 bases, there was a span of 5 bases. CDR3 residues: CASSLAASYNEQFF. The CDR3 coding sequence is TGTGCCAGCAGCTTAGCGGCCTCCTACAATGAGCAGTTCTTC.

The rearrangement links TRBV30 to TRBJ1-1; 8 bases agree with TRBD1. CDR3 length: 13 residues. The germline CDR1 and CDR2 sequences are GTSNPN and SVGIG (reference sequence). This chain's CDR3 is CASEGQVNTEAFF. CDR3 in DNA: TGTGCATCAGAGGGACAGGTGAACACTGAAGCTTTCTTT.

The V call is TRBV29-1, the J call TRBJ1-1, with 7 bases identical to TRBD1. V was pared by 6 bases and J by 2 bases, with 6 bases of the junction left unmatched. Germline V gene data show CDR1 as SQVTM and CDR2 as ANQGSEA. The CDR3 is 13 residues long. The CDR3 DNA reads TGCAGCGTCTTCGGGACAGCAAACACTGAAGCTTTCTTT. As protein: CSVFGTANTEAFF.

The CDR3 sequence: CASSFGSLNEQFF. In nucleotides, the CDR3 is TGTGCCAGCAGTTTTGGTAGCCTCAATGAGCAGTTCTTC. V is TRBV27 and J is TRBJ2-1; D unclear. The length of the CDR3 is 13 residues. The germline gives CDR1 MNHEY, CDR2 SMNVEV (reference sequence). V lost 3 bases and J 6 bases, leaving 9 bases between the germline ends.

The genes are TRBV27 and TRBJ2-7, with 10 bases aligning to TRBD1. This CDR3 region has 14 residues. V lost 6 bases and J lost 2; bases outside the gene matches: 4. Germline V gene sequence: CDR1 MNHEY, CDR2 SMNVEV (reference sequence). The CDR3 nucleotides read TGTGCCAGCAGGTCTGGGACAGGGGCCTACGAGCAGTACTTC. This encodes CASRSGTGAYEQYF.